The 15 T cell receptor beta chains given below trace back to one sample, sequenced in a study of T cell responses to AZD1222 COVID-19 vaccine. Repertoires were generated with immunoSEQ multiplex PCR, while TCRdb's copy carries only in-frame clones and drops some. The sample includes about 84,000 clones, 87% of them seen just once. Sequences were derived from peripheral blood, sampled 28 days after the second AZD1222 dose. These TCRs come from an adult who received the AZD1222 COVID-19 vaccine.

V usage is TRBV7-2 and J usage is TRBJ2-1; D gene unclear. Germline V CDR1 and CDR2: SGHTA, FQGNSA. The CDR3 is made up of 11 amino acids. Trimming took 0 bases from V and 10 from J, leaving 4 bases between them. CDR3 nucleotides: TGTGCCAGCAGCTTAGCGTCCGAGCAGTTCTTC. Its translation: CASSLASEQFF.

This clone was seen only a few times. V gene TRBV18 combines with J gene TRBJ1-1, with no clear D. V was trimmed by 2 bases and J by 6 bases, leaving 7 bases between them. This CDR3 has 12 amino acids. CDR1 is KGHSH and CDR2 is LQKENI in the germline V gene. The chain's CDR3 is CASSPEAAEAFF. The CDR3 nucleotides read TGTGCCAGCTCACCAGAGGCGGCTGAAGCTTTCTTT. Full variable domain (remainder filled in from reference TRBV18 and TRBJ1-1): NAGVMQNPRHLVRRRGQEARLRCSPMKGHSHVYWYRQLPEEGLKFMVYLQKENIIDESGMPKERFSAEFPKEGPSILRIQQVVRGDSAAYFCASSPEAAEAFFGQGTRLTVV.

CDR3 DNA: TGTGCCAGCAGCTTAGCAGGGGGCCACTTCTACGAGCAGTACTTC. This gives the protein CASSLAGGHFYEQYF. The chain carries TRBV11-2 and TRBJ2-7; 8 nucleotides agree with TRBD1. V was clipped by 1 base and J by 3 bases; unmatched bases: 5. The germline V gene has CDR1 SGHAT and CDR2 FQNNGV. The CDR3 runs to 15 residues.

The chain uses TRBV27 and TRBJ2-3; 7 nucleotides align to TRBD1. Trimming took 3 bases from V and 5 from J; bases not matched to a gene: 2. CDR3 length equals 13 residues. The germline gives CDR1 MNHEY, CDR2 SMNVEV (reference sequence). CDR3 in amino acids: CASSLQGEDTQYF. The CDR3 DNA reads TGTGCCAGCAGTTTGCAGGGGGAAGATACGCAGTATTTT.

The gene calls are TRBV11-1 and TRBJ1-4; D gene unclear. The ends were cut back, 3 bases at V and 0 bases at J, with 8 bases in the middle. The CDR3 extends over 15 amino acids. The germline CDR1 and CDR2 sequences are SGHAT and FQDESV (reference sequence). CDR3 protein: CASSFQEATNEKLFF. The CDR3 DNA reads as TGTGCCAGCAGCTTCCAGGAGGCAACTAATGAAAAACTGTTTTTT.

This clone was observed once. V usage is TRBV11-2 and J usage is TRBJ2-7; D gene unclear. The CDR3 extends over 14 amino acids. Germline CDR1 SGHAT, CDR2 FQNNGV. Trimming pared 1 base from V and 1 base from J, leaving 8 bases between. CDR3 DNA: TGTGCCAGCAGCTTAGTCTACAGTTCCTACGAGCAGTACTTC. Translating gives CASSLVYSSYEQYF.

The sample holds one count of this clone. V usage is TRBV3-1 (or the pseudogene TRBV3-2) and J usage is TRBJ2-1; D possibly matches TRBD1 or TRBD2 (6 bases each). CDR1 and CDR2 (germline): LGHDT, YNNKEL (reference sequence). The CDR3 loop spans 17 amino acids. V gave up 4 bases and J gave up 3 bases, with 19 bases separating them. The CDR3 sequence is CASSLFAGQGCYNEQFF. The CDR3 DNA is TGTGCCAGCAGCCTCTTCGCGGGGCAGGGGTGCTACAATGAGCAGTTCTTC.

This rearrangement joins TRBV18 to TRBJ2-1, with no clear D. The CDR3 loop spans 14 amino acids. The germline CDR1 and CDR2 sequences are KGHSH and LQKENI. Trimming cost V 3 bases and J 6 bases, with 12 bases left between them. The CDR3 reads CASSPTLGFNEQFF. CDR3 nucleotides: TGTGCCAGCTCACCGACTTTGGGGTTCAATGAGCAGTTCTTC.

The chain links TRBV7-3 to TRBJ2-1, with 12 bases identical to TRBD2. The CDR3 contains 18 residues. Germline V lookup: CDR1 SGHTA, CDR2 FQGTGA. V shed 5 bases and J 8 bases; nucleotides not matched to a gene: 16. CDR3 nucleotides: TGTGCCAGCAGCCCGCGGACTAGCGGGGACCCCGCGATGCATGAGCAGTTCTTC. Its translation is CASSPRTSGDPAMHEQFF.

The chain recombines TRBV7-9 with TRBJ2-7, with a weak D call TRBD1 (6 bases). The CDR3 length is 13 residues. In germline, CDR1 is SEHNR, CDR2 FQNEAQ (reference sequence). Trimming shortened V by 3 bases and J by 4 bases, and 10 bases separated the two germline ends. The CDR3 DNA sequence: TGTGCCAGCAGCTTTCGGGACATTTACGAGCAGTACTTC. Amino acid sequence: CASSFRDIYEQYF.

The CDR3 loop is CASSERTGRGLETQYF. The CDR3, as DNA: TGTGCCAGCAGTGAAAGGACGGGCCGGGGACTGGAGACCCAGTACTTC. The chain links TRBV25-1 to TRBJ2-5, with a possible D match to TRBD2 (6 bases). CDR1 is MGHDK, CDR2 SYGVNS, per germline. The CDR3 length is 16 residues. V dropped 2 bases and J dropped 5 bases, with 18 bases sitting between them.

The chain links TRBV6-5 to TRBJ1-1; a possible D gene is TRBD1 (6 bases). Germline CDR1 and CDR2: MNHEY and SVGAGI. V lost 4 bases, J lost 0 bases, and 15 bases lay in between. CDR3 length equals 16 residues. The CDR3 protein is CASSWGGQRLNTEAFF. The CDR3 bases are TGTGCCAGCAGTTGGGGGGGCCAGAGGCTGAACACTGAAGCTTTCTTT.

The J gene is TRBJ1-1, the V gene TRBV7-8; D possibly corresponds to TRBD1 (5 bases). Trimming took off 3 bases at V and 1 base at J, with 12 bases between the two ends. Per germline, CDR1 SGHVS and CDR2 FQNEAQ. This CDR3 comprises 15 residues. CDR3 sequence reads: CASSFQGTGNTEAFF. The CDR3 coding sequence is TGTGCCAGCAGCTTTCAGGGAACTGGGAACACTGAAGCTTTCTTT.

This clone has just a few counts. The J gene is TRBJ2-3, the V gene TRBV7-9; TRBD2 matches at 8 bases. V lost 5 bases, J lost 4 bases, and 2 bases stayed unmatched. Germline-derived CDR1 and CDR2 are SEHNR and FQNEAQ (reference sequence). This CDR3 spans 13 amino acids. The CDR3 reads CASSGGLADTQYF. CDR3 coding DNA: TGTGCCAGCAGCGGGGGACTAGCAGATACGCAGTATTTT.

V and J are TRBV6-2 or TRBV6-3 and TRBJ2-7; D not resolved. Germline lookup yields CDR1 MNHEY and CDR2 SVGEGT. The CDR3 consists of 11 residues. V lost 6 bases and J 8 bases, leaving 11 bases between the germline ends. CDR3 amino acids: CASSNQRQQYF. CDR3 sequence (DNA): TGTGCCAGCAGCAACCAGAGGCAGCAGTACTTC.